A single sample is the source of the 25 T cell receptor beta chains below, sequenced in a study of blood T cell repertoires in COVID-19. Data came from immunoSEQ multiplex PCR; TCRdb stores just in-frame clones and leaves some out. The sample shows around 300,000 clones, 80% to 90% of them seen only once. The sequencing sample was made of peripheral blood. These receptors originate from a woman between 65 and 79 years old with acute or convalescent COVID-19.

V gene TRBV12-3 or TRBV12-4 combines with J gene TRBJ1-1; D unresolved. V was pared by 1 base and J by 1 base, with 4 bases between. This CDR3 region has 13 residues. The CDR3 DNA reads TGTGCCAGCAGTTTAGTCGGGAACACTGAAGCTTTCTTT. It codes for CASSLVGNTEAFF.

This clone was picked up a small number of times. The chain recombines TRBV19 with TRBJ1-5, with D unresolved. V lost 6 bases to trimming and J lost 5 bases, with 8 bases between them. This CDR3 region has 12 residues. Germline V gene lookup returns CDR1 LNHDA and CDR2 SQIVND (reference sequence). CDR3 sequence reads: CASRVGDQPQHF. CDR3 nucleotide sequence: TGTGCCAGTAGGGTAGGAGATCAGCCCCAGCATTTT.

This clone occurred a few times. The chain carries TRBV27 and TRBJ1-6; a weak D match, TRBD1 (6 bases). From germline, CDR1 is MNHEY and CDR2 SMNVEV (reference sequence). The CDR3 is made up of 14 amino acids. V gave up 3 bases and J gave up 10 bases, with 13 bases separating them. Here the CDR3 reads CASSFHRAESPLHF. CDR3 nucleotides: TGTGCCAGCAGTTTCCACAGGGCTGAGTCACCCCTCCACTTT.

The J gene is TRBJ2-7, the V gene TRBV27; D might be TRBD1 (6 bases). Trimming shortened V by 5 bases and J by 5 bases, and 13 bases separated the two germline ends. The CDR3 has 13 amino acids. Germline V gives CDR1 MNHEY, CDR2 SMNVEV (reference sequence). The DNA for the CDR3 is TGTGCCAGCAGTCTCAACAGGGTCCACGAGCAGTACTTC. Protein sequence: CASSLNRVHEQYF.

The rearrangement uses TRBV2 and TRBJ2-6; no reliable D call. V lost 4 bases to trimming and J lost 0 bases, with 4 bases between them. The V gene's germline CDR1 is SNHLY and CDR2 FYNNEI. CDR3 length: 14 amino acids. The CDR3 sequence is CASSVYSGANVLTF. The CDR3 nucleotides are TGTGCCAGCAGTGTGTACTCTGGGGCCAACGTCCTGACTTTC.

The chain links TRBV2 to TRBJ2-2, with D unresolved. The germline V and J ends were trimmed by 8 bases and 7 bases, with 14 bases remaining between them. The CDR3 runs 13 residues. Germline V lookup: CDR1 SNHLY, CDR2 FYNNEI. The CDR3 region has the DNA TGTGCCAGCTTTCACCAACCCGGCGGGGAGCTGTTTTTT. Its translation is CASFHQPGGELFF.

V and J are TRBV19 and TRBJ2-7, with D hard to call. The CDR3 has 12 residues. Germline V gene lookup returns CDR1 LNHDA and CDR2 SQIVND (reference sequence). The germline V and J ends were trimmed by 0 bases and 4 bases, with 4 bases remaining between them. CDR3 sequence reads: CASSIDLYEQYF. The CDR3 coding sequence is TGTGCCAGTAGTATAGATCTGTACGAGCAGTACTTC.

V gene TRBV5-6 combines with J gene TRBJ2-7; 8 bases map to TRBD2. The CDR3 runs 13 residues. Germline trimming cut 0 bases from V and 7 bases from J; bases unmatched to any gene: 3. CDR1 is SGHDT, CDR2 YYEEEE, per germline. CDR3 protein: CASSLEPSGEQYF. CDR3 nucleotide sequence: TGTGCCAGCAGCTTGGAGCCTAGCGGGGAGCAGTACTTC.

The CDR3 region has the DNA TGTGCCAGCGGCCCCTCTTCGACTGCGAACACCGGGGAGCTGTTTTTT. Translating gives CASGPSSTANTGELFF. V gene TRBV3-1 (or the pseudogene TRBV3-2) combines with J gene TRBJ2-2; D is uncertain. V was trimmed by 8 bases and J by 0 bases, leaving 16 bases between them. This CDR3 is built from 16 residues. Germline V gives CDR1 LGHDT, CDR2 YNNKEL (reference sequence).

This clone was seen just once. CDR3 in amino acids: CASHALPSSGNTIYF. The CDR3 DNA reads as TGTGCCAGCCATGCCCTTCCGAGCTCTGGAAACACCATATATTTT. The chain uses TRBV6-5 and TRBJ1-3; no reliable D call. Trimming cost V 8 bases and J 0 bases, with 14 bases left between them. This CDR3 has 15 amino acids. Germline loops: CDR1 MNHEY, CDR2 SVGAGI.

This chain joins TRBV30 and TRBJ2-1; no clear D. This CDR3 is built from 12 residues. The V end lost 0 bases, the J end lost 10 bases, and 10 bases lay between the germline ends. From germline, CDR1 is GTSNPN and CDR2 SVGIG (reference sequence). DNA for the CDR3: TGTGCCTGGAGTGTACGGTCGTCGGAGCAGTTCTTC. Translation: CAWSVRSSEQFF.

The rearrangement links TRBV24-1 to TRBJ2-3; 12 positions match TRBD2. CDR1 and CDR2 (germline): KGHDR, SFDVKD. The CDR3 length is 16 residues. The V and J ends lost 4 bases and 6 bases, in that order; junction bases with no gene match: 7. The CDR3 sequence: CATSESSGGAKDTQYF. The CDR3 nucleotides are TGTGCCACCAGTGAATCTAGCGGGGGGGCAAAGGATACGCAGTATTTT.

The chain joins TRBV15 to TRBJ1-2; D unclear. Germline CDR1 LNHNV, CDR2 YYDKDF (reference sequence). V was pared by 5 bases and J by 4 bases, with 11 bases between. This CDR3 contains 13 residues. The CDR3 DNA follows: TGTGCCACCAGCCCACCCGCGGGCTATGGCTACACCTTC. It specifies CATSPPAGYGYTF.

CDR3 sequence: CASGDRGHSPLHF. In nucleotides, the CDR3 is TGTGCCAGTGGCGACAGGGGGCATTCACCCCTCCACTTT. The rearrangement joins TRBV19 to TRBJ1-6; 10 positions agree with TRBD1. CDR3 length: 13 amino acids. V lost 8 bases and J lost 8; bases outside the gene matches: 3. Germline-derived CDR1 and CDR2 are LNHDA and SQIVND (reference sequence).

The chain carries TRBV6-5 and TRBJ2-5; possible D gene TRBD2, 6 bases. Deletions cut 0 bases from V and 9 bases from J, with 17 bases between. Germline CDR1 MNHEY, CDR2 SVGAGI. The CDR3 spans 15 residues. The CDR3 bases are TGTGCCAGCAGTTACTCGAGGACACACCCGGGGGCCCAGTACTTC. Protein product: CASSYSRTHPGAQYF.

This chain connects TRBV5-4 to TRBJ2-1, with D unresolved. The CDR3 is made up of 16 amino acids. V dropped 3 bases and J dropped 0 bases, with 13 bases sitting between them. Germline V gives CDR1 SGHNT, CDR2 YYREEE (reference sequence). CDR3 residues: CASSSELMSSYNEQFF. CDR3 in DNA: TGTGCCAGCAGCTCGGAGCTGATGAGCTCCTACAATGAGCAGTTCTTC. Full variable domain (remainder filled in from reference TRBV5-4 and TRBJ2-1): ETGVTQSPTHLIKTRGQQVTLRCSSQSGHNTVSWYQQALGQGPQFIFQYYREEENGRGNFPPRFSGLQFPNYSSELNVNALELDDSALYLCASSSELMSSYNEQFFGPGTRLTVL.

The chain joins TRBV5-6 to TRBJ1-2; TRBD1 aligns across 7 bases. The germline V gene has CDR1 SGHDT and CDR2 YYEEEE. CDR3 length: 14 amino acids. With V trimmed by 3 bases and J by 4 bases, 6 bases remained unmatched. CDR3 loop: CASSYRAGGYGYTF. DNA for the CDR3: TGTGCCAGCAGCTATCGGGCAGGGGGCTATGGCTACACCTTC.

This sequence joins TRBV27 and TRBJ1-2, with D possibly matching TRBD1 (6 bases). The CDR3 totals 13 residues. Germline CDR1 and CDR2: MNHEY and SMNVEV (reference sequence). The V end lost 5 bases, the J end lost 2 bases, and 9 bases lay between the germline ends. CDR3 amino acids: CASSRDTNYGYTF. CDR3 DNA sequence: TGTGCCAGCAGTCGGGACACAAACTATGGCTACACCTTC.

This clone was observed a single time. This chain connects TRBV3-1 (or the pseudogene TRBV3-2) to TRBJ1-1, with TRBD1 identical over 7 bases. The CDR3 totals 15 residues. V lost 5 bases, J lost 3 bases, and 9 bases stayed unmatched. Looked up from germline, CDR1 is LGHDT and CDR2 is YNNKEL (reference sequence). This CDR3 is CASSGQALTHTEAFF. The CDR3 DNA follows: TGTGCCAGCAGCGGACAGGCCCTCACCCACACTGAAGCTTTCTTT.

V is TRBV6-6 and J is TRBJ1-1, with 8 positions matching TRBD1. V was pared by 5 bases and J by 2 bases, with 13 bases of the junction left unmatched. Germline lookup yields CDR1 MNHNY and CDR2 SVGAGI (reference sequence). CDR3 length: 17 residues. CDR3 DNA sequence: TGTGCCAGCAGTCCCTGGACAGGGCGGAGGTTAAACACTGAAGCTTTCTTT. It encodes CASSPWTGRRLNTEAFF.

V usage is TRBV20-1 and J usage is TRBJ2-1, with D uncertain. This CDR3 has 11 residues. CDR1 and CDR2 (germline): DFQATT, SNEGSKA (reference sequence). Trimming stripped 7 bases from V and 14 bases from J, with 18 bases between. CDR3 loop: CSGRSQARKFF. CDR3 in DNA: TGCAGTGGCCGAAGTCAGGCCCGTAAGTTCTTC.

In its sample, this clone was seen once. The V call is TRBV7-9, the J call TRBJ2-2, with D perhaps matching TRBD2 (7 bases). From germline, CDR1 is SEHNR and CDR2 FQNEAQ (reference sequence). CDR3 length: 17 residues. Trimming left V 4 bases short and J 7 bases short, with 22 bases between. The CDR3 DNA reads as TGTGCCAGCAGCTCCCCGGGGGCTAGCGGACCTTTCGGGGAGCTGTTTTTT. Translation: CASSSPGASGPFGELFF.

The rearrangement links TRBV7-9 to TRBJ1-1; possible D gene TRBD1, 5 bases. The V end lost 5 bases, the J end lost 3 bases, and 16 bases lay between the germline ends. Germline-derived CDR1 and CDR2 are SEHNR and FQNEAQ (reference sequence). The CDR3 is made up of 15 amino acids. CDR3 DNA sequence: TGTGCCAGCAGCCCCGACGGGGGAGGGTACACTGAAGCTTTCTTT. Encoded protein: CASSPDGGGYTEAFF.

The J gene is TRBJ2-1, the V gene TRBV7-2; D is perhaps TRBD1 (6 bases). The CDR3 extends over 14 amino acids. CDR1 and CDR2 (germline): SGHTA, FQGNSA. The V end lost 1 base, the J end lost 8 bases, and 12 bases lay between the germline ends. The CDR3 here is CASSLEAGEYEQFF. Written as DNA, the CDR3 is TGTGCCAGCAGCTTAGAAGCAGGGGAGTATGAGCAGTTCTTC.

The rearrangement uses TRBV5-1 and TRBJ2-1; no reliable D call. Germline assignment: CDR1 SGHRS and CDR2 YFSETQ. V lost 0 bases to trimming and J lost 6 bases, with 10 bases between them. The CDR3 is 14 amino acids. The CDR3 is CASSLDLGVNEQFF. The CDR3 DNA reads as TGCGCCAGCAGCTTGGACCTTGGAGTCAATGAGCAGTTCTTC.